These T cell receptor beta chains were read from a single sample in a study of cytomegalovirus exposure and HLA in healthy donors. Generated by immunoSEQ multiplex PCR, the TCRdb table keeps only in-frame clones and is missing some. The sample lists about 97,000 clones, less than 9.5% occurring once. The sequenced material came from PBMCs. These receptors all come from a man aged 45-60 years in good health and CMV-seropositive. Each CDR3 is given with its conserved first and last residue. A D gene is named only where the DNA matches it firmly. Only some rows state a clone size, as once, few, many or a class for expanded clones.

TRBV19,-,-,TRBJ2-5,TGTGCCAGTAGTCCCAGCAGAATAGGGGTTGGAGAGACCCAGTACTTC,CASSPSRIGVGETQYF
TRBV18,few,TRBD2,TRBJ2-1,TGTGCCAGCTCACCATCTAGCGGGGGGGATGAGCAGTTCTTC,CASSPSSGGDEQFF
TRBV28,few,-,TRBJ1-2,TGTGCCAGCAGTCCCCACCGCTACAGGAATGGCTACACCTTC,CASSPHRYRNGYTF
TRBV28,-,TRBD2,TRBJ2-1,TGTGCCAGCAGTTTCGGCGGGAGGGCCGGTCAGTTCTTC,CASSFGGRAGQFF
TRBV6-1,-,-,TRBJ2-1,TGTGCCAGCAGTGAATATCCCGGGGCTAGCGAAAACAATGAGCAGTTCTTC,CASSEYPGASENNEQFF
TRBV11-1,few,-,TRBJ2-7,TGTGCCAGCAGCTTCACTACTAACTCCTACGAGCAGTACTTC,CASSFTTNSYEQYF
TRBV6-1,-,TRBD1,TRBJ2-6,TGTGCCAGCAGTGCAAGACCGGTACAGGGGGTGTCTGGGGCCAACGTCCTGACTTTC,CASSARPVQGVSGANVLTF
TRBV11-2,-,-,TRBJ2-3,TGTGCCAGCAGCCAGGGTACATCCAGCACAGATACGCAGTATTTT,CASSQGTSSTDTQYF
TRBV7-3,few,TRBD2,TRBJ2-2,TGTGCCAGCTCCGGGACTAGTGGGACCGGGGAGCTGTTTTTT,CASSGTSGTGELFF
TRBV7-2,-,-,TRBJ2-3,TGTGCCAGCAGCTTAGCTATACTCCAACGCCCGTATTTT,CASSLAILQRPYF
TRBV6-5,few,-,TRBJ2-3,TGTGCCAGCAGAAAAACAGGTGATAGCACAGATACGCAGTATTTT,CASRKTGDSTDTQYF
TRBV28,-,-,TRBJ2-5,TGTGCCAGCTCGGACTACTCCGAGACCCAGTACTTC,CASSDYSETQYF
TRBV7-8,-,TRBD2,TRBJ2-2,TGTGCCAGCAGCTTAAAGCGGCCGGCTAGCGGTCCCACCGGGGAGCTGTTTTTT,CASSLKRPASGPTGELFF
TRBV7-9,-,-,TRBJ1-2,TGTGCCAGCAGCTTGACAGCGAACTATGGCTACACCTTC,CASSLTANYGYTF
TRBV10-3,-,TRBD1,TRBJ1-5,TGTGCCATCAGTGAGGGACAGGCCTCCAATCAGCCCCAGCATTTT,CAISEGQASNQPQHF
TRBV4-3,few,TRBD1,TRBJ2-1,TGCGCCAGCAGCCAAGATTACCAGACAGGGTCCTACAATGAGCAGTTCTTC,CASSQDYQTGSYNEQFF
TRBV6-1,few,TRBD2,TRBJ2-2,TGTGCCAGCAGTGCTACGGGACTAGCGGGAGCAACGAACACCGGGGAGCTGTTTTTT,CASSATGLAGATNTGELFF
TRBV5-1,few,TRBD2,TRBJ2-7,TGCGCCAGCAGCTTGGCTGGGACTAGCGTCTCCTACGAGCAGTACTTC,CASSLAGTSVSYEQYF
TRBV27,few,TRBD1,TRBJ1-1,TGTGCCAGCAGTTTATGGGGGGACAGGGCGAACACTGAAGCTTTCTTT,CASSLWGDRANTEAFF
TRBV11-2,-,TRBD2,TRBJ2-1,TGTGCCAGCAGCTCCCCATCCGGGACTAGGCCCAATGAGCAGTTCTTC,CASSSPSGTRPNEQFF
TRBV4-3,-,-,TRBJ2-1,TGCGCCAGCAGCCAAGATATAGGGGCCGGGTACAATGAGCAGTTCTTC,CASSQDIGAGYNEQFF
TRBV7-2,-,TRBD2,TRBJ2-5,TGTGCCAGCAGCTTCCGGGCGGGGGATGCAATGACCCAGTACTTC,CASSFRAGDAMTQYF
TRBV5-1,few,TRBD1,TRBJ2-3,TGCGCCAGCAGCCCTGGGACAGGGAGGGCAGATACGCAGTATTTT,CASSPGTGRADTQYF
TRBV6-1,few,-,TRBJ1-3,TGTGCCAGCGGACCCTCGGGAGGGTGGGGAAACACCATATATTTT,CASGPSGGWGNTIYF
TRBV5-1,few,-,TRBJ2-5,TGCGCCAGCACCAAAGAAGGACTGGTCCAAGAGACCCAGTACTTC,CASTKEGLVQETQYF
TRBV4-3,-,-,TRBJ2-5,TGCGCCAGCAGCCAGTATCAGGGGGGTCAAGAGACCCAGTACTTC,CASSQYQGGQETQYF
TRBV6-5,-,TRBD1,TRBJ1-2,TGTGCCAGCAGGACAGGGGGGACCTATGGCTACACCTTC,CASRTGGTYGYTF
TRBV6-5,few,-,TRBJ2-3,TGTGCCAGCAGTTCGCCCTCCCAGGGGTTAGATACGCAGTATTTT,CASSSPSQGLDTQYF
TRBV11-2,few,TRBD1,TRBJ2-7,TGTGCCAGCAGCCCTGAACTCGGGACAGGGGTTTACGAGCAGTACTTC,CASSPELGTGVYEQYF
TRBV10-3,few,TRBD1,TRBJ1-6,TGTGCCATCAGTGAGTCGGGACAGGGGAATTCACCCCTCCACTTT,CAISESGQGNSPLHF
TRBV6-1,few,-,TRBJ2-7,TGTGCCAGCAGTGTAATCGGTAGGGGTCTAAGCTCCTACGAGCAGTACTTC,CASSVIGRGLSSYEQYF
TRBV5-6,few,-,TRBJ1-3,TGTGCCAGCAGCCGTAGAGGGTTGTCTGGAAACACCATATATTTT,CASSRRGLSGNTIYF
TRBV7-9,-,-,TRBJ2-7,TGTGCCAGCAGCCGTGGGACTGTCGAACTGTACGAGCAGTACTTC,CASSRGTVELYEQYF
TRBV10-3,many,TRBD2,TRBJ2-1,TGTGCCATCAGTGAAATCCGGGAGGGCCAGGTGCAGTTCTTC,CAISEIREGQVQFF
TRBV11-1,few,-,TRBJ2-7,TGTGCCAGCAGCTTTCGACACGCCATGTCCTACGAGCAGTACTTC,CASSFRHAMSYEQYF
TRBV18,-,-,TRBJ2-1,TGTGCCAGCTCACCATTATGGCGGGGGCACAATGAGCAGTTCTTC,CASSPLWRGHNEQFF
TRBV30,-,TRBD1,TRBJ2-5,TGTGCCTGGAGTAAGGACAGGCCTCAAGAGACCCAGTACTTC,CAWSKDRPQETQYF
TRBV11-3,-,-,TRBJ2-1,TGTGCCAGCTCCACACGGCGGGATGAAAATGAGCAGTTCTTC,CASSTRRDENEQFF
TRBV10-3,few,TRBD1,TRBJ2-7,TGTGCCATCAGTGAGTTGACAGGGGCCTACGAGCAGTACTTC,CAISELTGAYEQYF
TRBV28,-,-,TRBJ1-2,TGTGCCAGCAGTTTAATTTTGGGGGGGGGCTATGGCTACACCTTC,CASSLILGGGYGYTF
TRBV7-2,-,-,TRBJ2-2,TGTGCCAGCAGGGCCACGGGGAAGAACACCGGGGAGCTGTTTTTT,CASRATGKNTGELFF
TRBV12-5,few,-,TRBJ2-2,TGTGCTAGTGGTTCGAGGGCTCGTGCCACCGGGGAGCTGTTTTTT,CASGSRARATGELFF
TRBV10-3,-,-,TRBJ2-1,TGTGCCATCATGGGAGGCCCGGGGAATGAGCAGTTCTTC,CAIMGGPGNEQFF
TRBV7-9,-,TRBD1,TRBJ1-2,TGTGCCAGCAGCAATACAGGGGATGGCTACACCTTC,CASSNTGDGYTF
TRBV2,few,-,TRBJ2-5,TGTGCCAGGGCAGGGGTCGGGGAGACCCAGTACTTC,CARAGVGETQYF
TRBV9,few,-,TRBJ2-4,TGTGCCAGCAGCGCCTCCGGAGCCAAAAACATTCAGTACTTC,CASSASGAKNIQYF
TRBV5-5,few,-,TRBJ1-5,TGTGCCAGCAGCTTGGGGTACGGGGGTAACCAGCCCCAGCATTTT,CASSLGYGGNQPQHF
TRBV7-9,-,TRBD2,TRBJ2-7,TGTGCCAGCAGCCAGCGGGGGTACGAGCAGTACTTC,CASSQRGYEQYF